This TCR beta chain was identified during a study of T cells in pancreatic ductal adenocarcinoma. CDR1 and CDR2 from the germline V gene are SGHTA and FQGNSA. The CDR3 is 18 amino acids. V was pared by 5 bases and J by 1 base, with 9 bases of the junction left unmatched. As to this clone: Its target is unknown.

Findings of the study overall: No significant tumor-blood clonality difference; means were about 0.1 and 0.065.

Method: immunoSEQ multiplex PCR; TCRdb's copy keeps in-frame clones and lacks some. Among some 20,000 clones listed, roughly 90% were seen once. Surgery without prior neoadjuvant therapy was the treatment of the selected pancreatic ductal adenocarcinoma patients. What was sequenced was PBMCs. This receptor was taken from a human donor with pancreatic ductal adenocarcinoma. The chain has TRBV7-2 and TRBJ2-3; 13 positions match TRBD2. As DNA, the CDR3 is TGTGCCAGCAGCCCCCGAACTAGCGGGGGGGCGGGCACAGATACGCAGTATTTT. Translating it yields CASSPRTSGGAGTDTQYF.